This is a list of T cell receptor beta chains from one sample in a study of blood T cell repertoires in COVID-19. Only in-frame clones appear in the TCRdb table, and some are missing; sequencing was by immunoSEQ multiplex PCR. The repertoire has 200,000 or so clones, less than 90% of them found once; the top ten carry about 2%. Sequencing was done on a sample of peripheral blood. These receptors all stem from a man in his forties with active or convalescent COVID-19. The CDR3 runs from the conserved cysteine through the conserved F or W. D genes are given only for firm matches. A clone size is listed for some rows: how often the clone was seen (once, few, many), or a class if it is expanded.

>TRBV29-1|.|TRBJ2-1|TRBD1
TGCAGCGTTGAAGGTACAGGGGGCATCGATGAGCAGTTCTTC
CSVEGTGGIDEQFF
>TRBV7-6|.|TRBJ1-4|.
TGTGCCAGCAGCTTACGTCCGGGACTAGGTGAAAAACTGTTTTTT
CASSLRPGLGEKLFF
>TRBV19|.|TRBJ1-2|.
TGTGCCAGTAGTATAGTGGGAGAATCAAAGGGCTACACCTTC
CASSIVGESKGYTF
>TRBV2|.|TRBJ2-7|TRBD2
TGTGCCAGCAGTGAAGGGCTAGCGGGGAAATCCTACGAGCAGTACTTC
CASSEGLAGKSYEQYF
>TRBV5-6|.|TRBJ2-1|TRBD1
TGTGCCAGCAGCCTCGGGACAGGATTCTACAATGAGCAGTTCTTC
CASSLGTGFYNEQFF
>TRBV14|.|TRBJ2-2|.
TGTGCCAGCAGAAAGTGGCTTGACACCGGGGAGCTGTTTTTT
CASRKWLDTGELFF
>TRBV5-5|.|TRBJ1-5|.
TGTGCCAGCAGCTTGGGCTCTGCTAATAGCAATCAGCCCCAGCATTTT
CASSLGSANSNQPQHF
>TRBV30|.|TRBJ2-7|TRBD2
TGTGCCTGGAGTAGAGCGGGAGGTTACTCCTACGAGCAGTACTTC
CAWSRAGGYSYEQYF
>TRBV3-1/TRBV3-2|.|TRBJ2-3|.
TGTGCCAGCAGCCAACAACGATACCAGACTAGCACAGATACGCAGTATTTT
CASSQQRYQTSTDTQYF
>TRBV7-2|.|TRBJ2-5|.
TGTGCCAGCAGCTTAGGGTCGGCCCAGTACTTC
CASSLGSAQYF
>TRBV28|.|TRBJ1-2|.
TGTGCCAGCAGTTTAGAGTCGGGGTTCTATGGCTACACCTTC
CASSLESGFYGYTF
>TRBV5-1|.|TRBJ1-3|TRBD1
TGCGCCAGCAGCTTTCGACAGGGAGGTACTGGAAACACCATATATTTT
CASSFRQGGTGNTIYF
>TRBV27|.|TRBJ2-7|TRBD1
TGTGCCAGCAGTTTAGGGACAGGGGGCCACGAGCAGTACTTC
CASSLGTGGHEQYF
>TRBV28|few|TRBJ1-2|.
TGTGCCAGCAGTTTGGCAGGGTTGGGTGGCTACACCTTC
CASSLAGLGGYTF
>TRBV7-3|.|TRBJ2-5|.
TGTGCCAGCAGCTTAGTGGGTTGGGGAAAGACAGGAAGCGAGACCCAGTACTTC
CASSLVGWGKTGSETQYF